Presented here are 5 T cell receptor beta chains from one specimen sequenced in a study of blood T cell repertoires in COVID-19. Clones were read by immunoSEQ multiplex PCR, and TCRdb kept only the in-frame ones, dropping some. The profile shows almost 90,000 clones, about 90% of them singletons. What was sequenced was peripheral blood. These TCRs come from a man aged 18 to 30 with COVID-19, enrolled during active disease.

The CDR3 nucleotides read TGTGCCAGTTGGGGTCCGGGGGGCGCGGGCACCGGGGAGCTGTTTTTT. Translation gives CASWGPGGAGTGELFF. The V and J genes are TRBV19 and TRBJ2-2; maybe TRBD2 (7 bases). The CDR3 totals 16 residues. Trimming left V 8 bases short and J 4 bases short, with 20 bases between. The germline V gene encodes CDR1 LNHDA and CDR2 SQIVND (reference sequence).

The chain uses TRBV7-8 and TRBJ2-4; D ambiguous. V was shortened by 6 bases and J by 0 bases, with 18 bases between the two germline ends. CDR3 length: 17 residues. The V gene's germline CDR1 is SGHVS and CDR2 FQNEAQ. The CDR3 spells CASSPTRPPVAKNIQYF. The CDR3 region has the DNA TGTGCCAGCAGTCCTACCCGCCCGCCGGTAGCCAAAAACATTCAGTACTTC.

The J gene is TRBJ2-1, the V gene TRBV7-6, with 11 bases lining up with TRBD2. Germline assignment: CDR1 SGHVS and CDR2 FNYEAQ. After removal of 6 bases from V and 7 bases from J, the junction contained 14 bases not matched to a gene. This CDR3 comprises 17 residues. This chain's CDR3 is CASRKRPLAGVGNEQFF. The CDR3 nucleotides read TGTGCCAGCAGAAAGCGGCCACTAGCGGGAGTTGGTAATGAGCAGTTCTTC.

The chain employs TRBV3-1 (or the pseudogene TRBV3-2) and TRBJ1-1, with TRBD1 identical over 9 bases. Germline CDR1 and CDR2: LGHDT and YNNKEL (reference sequence). CDR3 length equals 14 residues. Trimming took 3 bases from V and 6 from J; bases not matched to a gene: 5. The DNA for the CDR3 is TGTGCCAGCAGCCAGGTGGACAGGGGCGCTGAAGCTTTCTTT. Translating it yields CASSQVDRGAEAFF.

The chain combines TRBV4-3 with TRBJ2-7, with 12 bases that match TRBD1. With 2 bases clipped from V and 4 bases from J, the junction kept 6 bases outside the gene matches. CDR1 is LGHNA and CDR2 is YSLEER in the germline V gene. The CDR3 runs 16 residues. The chain's CDR3 is CASSQQGQGAGYEQYF. Written as DNA, the CDR3 is TGCGCCAGCAGCCAACAGGGACAGGGGGCGGGTTACGAGCAGTACTTC.